Listed below are T cell receptor beta chains from one sample, sequenced in a study of blood T cell repertoires in COVID-19. Here immunoSEQ multiplex PCR was the method, and the copy in TCRdb shows in-frame clones only, minus some. The data hold about 98,000 clones, with roughly 86% observed a single time. The sequencing input was peripheral blood. Receptors were obtained from a man between 50 and 59 years old with active or convalescent COVID-19. Each CDR3 is given with its conserved first and last residue. D genes are given only for firm matches.

V	J	D	CDR3
TRBV5-1	TRBJ2-5	TRBD2	CASSPLGAGKETQYF
TRBV7-2	TRBJ2-3	TRBD2	CASSQGLVVDTQYF
TRBV6-5	TRBJ2-5	TRBD1	CASSSWDRGAQETQYF
TRBV19	TRBJ2-2	TRBD1	CAIRQGNGELFF
TRBV4-3	TRBJ2-7	TRBD1	CASSPQTGDYEQYF
TRBV15	TRBJ1-4	NA	CATSRDLANKLFF
TRBV6-6	TRBJ2-5	TRBD1	CASSYGTGGQQETQYF
TRBV2	TRBJ1-4	NA	CASSPTAFATNEKLFF
TRBV27	TRBJ1-2	NA	CASSSRQARGYGYTF
TRBV9	TRBJ2-1	TRBD2	CASSVSTSGANEQFF
TRBV2	TRBJ2-1	TRBD1	CASRLQGAGNEQFF
TRBV6-4	TRBJ1-2	NA	CARGGQGHNPFYGYTF
TRBV11-3	TRBJ2-2	NA	CASSLGGTGNTGELFF
TRBV28	TRBJ1-6	TRBD1	CASSRQGLTYNSPLHF
TRBV5-1	TRBJ2-2	TRBD1	CASSPRTGNTGELFF
TRBV2	TRBJ2-3	NA	CASSEGDKRTISDTQYF
TRBV5-1	TRBJ2-1	TRBD1	CASSRSPGTGAYNEQFF
TRBV5-4	TRBJ2-2	NA	CASSSSTDGELFF
TRBV6-2/TRBV6-3	TRBJ1-1	NA	CASSPHGEGTEAFF
TRBV9	TRBJ2-7	NA	CASSPLALSGSSYEQYF
TRBV10-1	TRBJ2-1	TRBD2	CASSLSGEEQFF
TRBV7-8	TRBJ1-3	NA	CASSLERASSSGNTIYF
TRBV29-1	TRBJ2-5	NA	CSVSGQQETQYF
TRBV2	TRBJ1-5	NA	CASRLGRERDQPQHF
TRBV5-1	TRBJ2-5	TRBD1	CASSLEGQGAGETQYF
TRBV20-1	TRBJ2-7	NA	CSAGFTGEQYF
TRBV5-5	TRBJ1-5	NA	CASSFATYSNQPQHF
TRBV7-9	TRBJ2-2	NA	CASSSQGNTGELFF
TRBV11-2	TRBJ1-4	TRBD1	CASSLDIQGAGEKLFF
TRBV24-1	TRBJ2-5	TRBD2	CATSDNPGLGETQYF
TRBV15	TRBJ2-1	TRBD1	CATLRDRGSNEQFF
TRBV23-1	TRBJ2-3	TRBD2	CASSQQGLAGTLGTDTQYF
TRBV9	TRBJ2-2	TRBD1	CASSVGQGATGELFF
TRBV6-2/TRBV6-3	TRBJ2-1	TRBD2	CASSEGLAGGQQFF
TRBV6-5	TRBJ1-6	TRBD1	CASRGQGFYSPLHF
TRBV11-2	TRBJ1-1	NA	CASSALQGYTEAFF
TRBV19	TRBJ2-5	TRBD1	CASSSRDRGLGTQYF